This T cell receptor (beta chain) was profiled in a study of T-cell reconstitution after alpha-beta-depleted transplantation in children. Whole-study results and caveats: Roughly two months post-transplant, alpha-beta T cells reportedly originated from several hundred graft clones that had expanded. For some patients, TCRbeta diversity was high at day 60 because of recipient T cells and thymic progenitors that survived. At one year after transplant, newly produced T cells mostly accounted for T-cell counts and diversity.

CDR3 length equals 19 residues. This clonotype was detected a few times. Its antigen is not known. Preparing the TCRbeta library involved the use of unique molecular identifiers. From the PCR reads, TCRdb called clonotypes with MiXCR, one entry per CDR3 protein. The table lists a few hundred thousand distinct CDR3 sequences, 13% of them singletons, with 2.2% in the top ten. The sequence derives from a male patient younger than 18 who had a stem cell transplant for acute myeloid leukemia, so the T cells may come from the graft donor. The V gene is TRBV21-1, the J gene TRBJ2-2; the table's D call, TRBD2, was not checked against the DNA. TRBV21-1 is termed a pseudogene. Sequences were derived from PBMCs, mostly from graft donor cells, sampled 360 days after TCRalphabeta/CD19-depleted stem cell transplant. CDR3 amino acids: CASSKALILEGTSTGELFF. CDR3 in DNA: TGTGCCAGCAGCAAAGCCCTTATATTGGAGGGAACAAGCACCGGGGAGCTGTTTTTT.